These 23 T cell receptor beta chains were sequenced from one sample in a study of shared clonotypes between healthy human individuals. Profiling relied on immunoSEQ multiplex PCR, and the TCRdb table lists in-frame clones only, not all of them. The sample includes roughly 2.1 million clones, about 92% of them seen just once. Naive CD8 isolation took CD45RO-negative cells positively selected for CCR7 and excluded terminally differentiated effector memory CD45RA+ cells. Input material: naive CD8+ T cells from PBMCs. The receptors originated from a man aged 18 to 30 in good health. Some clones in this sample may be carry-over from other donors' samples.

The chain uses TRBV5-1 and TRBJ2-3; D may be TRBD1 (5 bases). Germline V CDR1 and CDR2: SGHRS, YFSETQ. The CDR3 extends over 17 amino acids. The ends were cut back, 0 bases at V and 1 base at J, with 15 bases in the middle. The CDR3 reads CASSLDIWTIGTDTQYF. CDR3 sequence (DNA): TGCGCCAGCAGCTTGGATATCTGGACAATAGGCACAGATACGCAGTATTTT.

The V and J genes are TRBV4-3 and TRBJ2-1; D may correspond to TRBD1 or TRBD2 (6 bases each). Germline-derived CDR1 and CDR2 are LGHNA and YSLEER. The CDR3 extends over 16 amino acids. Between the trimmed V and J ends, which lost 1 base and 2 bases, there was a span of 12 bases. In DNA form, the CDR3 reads TGCGCCAGCAGCCAAGGGGGGGCGACACCCTACAATGAGCAGTTCTTC. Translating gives CASSQGGATPYNEQFF.

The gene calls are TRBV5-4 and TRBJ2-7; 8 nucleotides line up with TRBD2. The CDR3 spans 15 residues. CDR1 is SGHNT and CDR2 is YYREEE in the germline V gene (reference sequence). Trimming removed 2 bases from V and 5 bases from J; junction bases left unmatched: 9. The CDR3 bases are TGTGCCAGCAGCTTCAAGCGGGAGAGGGGCCACGAGCAGTACTTC. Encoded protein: CASSFKRERGHEQYF.

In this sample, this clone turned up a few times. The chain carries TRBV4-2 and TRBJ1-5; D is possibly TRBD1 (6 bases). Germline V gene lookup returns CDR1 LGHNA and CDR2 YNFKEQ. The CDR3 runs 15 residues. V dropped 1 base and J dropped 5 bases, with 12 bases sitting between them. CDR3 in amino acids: CASSQVAGADQPQHF. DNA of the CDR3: TGTGCCAGCAGCCAAGTCGCAGGGGCGGATCAGCCCCAGCATTTT.

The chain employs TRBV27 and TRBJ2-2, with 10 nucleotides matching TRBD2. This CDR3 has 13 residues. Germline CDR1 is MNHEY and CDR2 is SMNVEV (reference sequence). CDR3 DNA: TGTACTAGCGGGACACCGAACACCGGGGAGCTGTTTTTT. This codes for CTSGTPNTGELFF.

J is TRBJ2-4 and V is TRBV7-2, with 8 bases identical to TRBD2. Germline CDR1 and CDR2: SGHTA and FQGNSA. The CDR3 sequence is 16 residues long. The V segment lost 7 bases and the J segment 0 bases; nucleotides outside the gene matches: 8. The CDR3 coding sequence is TGTGCCAGCACCGACCCGGGGGGGCTAGCCAAAAACATTCAGTACTTC. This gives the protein CASTDPGGLAKNIQYF.

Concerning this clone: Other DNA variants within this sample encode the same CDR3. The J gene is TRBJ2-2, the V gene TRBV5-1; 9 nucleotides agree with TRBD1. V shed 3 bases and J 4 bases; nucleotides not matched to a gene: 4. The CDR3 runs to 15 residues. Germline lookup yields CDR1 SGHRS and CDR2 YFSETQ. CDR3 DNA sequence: TGCGCCAGCAGCTGGGGACAGGGTTCCACCGGGGAGCTGTTTTTT. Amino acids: CASSWGQGSTGELFF.

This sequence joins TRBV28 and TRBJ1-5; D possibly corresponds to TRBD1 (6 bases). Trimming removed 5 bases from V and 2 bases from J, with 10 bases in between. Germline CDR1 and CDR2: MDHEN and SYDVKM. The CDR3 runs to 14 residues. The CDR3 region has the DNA TGTGCCAGCAGTCCTTGGACAGGCAATCAGCCCCAGCATTTT. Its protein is CASSPWTGNQPQHF. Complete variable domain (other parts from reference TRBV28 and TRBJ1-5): DVKVTQSSRYLVKRTGEKVFLECVQDMDHENMFWYRQDPGLGLRLIYFSYDVKMKEKGDIPEGYSVSREKKERFSLILESASTNQTSMYLCASSPWTGNQPQHFGDGTRLSIL.

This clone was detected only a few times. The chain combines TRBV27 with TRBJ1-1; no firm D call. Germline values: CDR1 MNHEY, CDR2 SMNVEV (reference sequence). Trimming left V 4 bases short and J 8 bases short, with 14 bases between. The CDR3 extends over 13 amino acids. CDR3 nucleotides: TGTGCCAGCAGTTCGCTCCCTGTTTTGGAAGCTTTCTTT. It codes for CASSSLPVLEAFF.

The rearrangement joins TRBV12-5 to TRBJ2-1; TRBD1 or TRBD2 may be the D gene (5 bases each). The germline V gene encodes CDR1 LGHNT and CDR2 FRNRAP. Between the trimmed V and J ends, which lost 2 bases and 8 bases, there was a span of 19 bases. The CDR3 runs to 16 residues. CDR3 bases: TGTGCTAGTGGTTTGCCGAGGGCAGGGTCAGTCGATGAGCAGTTCTTC. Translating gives CASGLPRAGSVDEQFF.

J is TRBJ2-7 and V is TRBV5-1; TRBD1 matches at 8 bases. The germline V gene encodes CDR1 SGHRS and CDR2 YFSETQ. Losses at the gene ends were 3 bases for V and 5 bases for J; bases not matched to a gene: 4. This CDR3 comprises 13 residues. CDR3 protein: CASSSDRVDEQYF. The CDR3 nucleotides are TGCGCCAGCAGCTCGGACAGGGTGGACGAGCAGTACTTC. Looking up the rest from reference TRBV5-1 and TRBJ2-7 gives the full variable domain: KAGVTQTPRYLIKTRGQQVTLSCSPISGHRSVSWYQQTPGQGLQFLFEYFSETQRNKGNFPGRFSGRQFSNSRSEMNVSTLELGDSALYLCASSSDRVDEQYFGPGTRLTVT.

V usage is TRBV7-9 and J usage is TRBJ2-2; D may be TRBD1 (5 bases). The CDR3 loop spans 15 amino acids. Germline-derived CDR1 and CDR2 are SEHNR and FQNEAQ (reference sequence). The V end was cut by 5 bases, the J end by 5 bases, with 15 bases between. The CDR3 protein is CASSPGSRATGELFF. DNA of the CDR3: TGTGCCAGCAGCCCCGGCTCCAGGGCGACCGGGGAGCTGTTTTTT.

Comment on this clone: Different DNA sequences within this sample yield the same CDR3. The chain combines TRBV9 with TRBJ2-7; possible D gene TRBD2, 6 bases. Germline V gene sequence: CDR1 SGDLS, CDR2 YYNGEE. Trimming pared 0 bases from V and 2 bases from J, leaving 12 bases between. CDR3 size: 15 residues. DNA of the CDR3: TGTGCCAGCAGCGTAGGGGGGGACCGCACCTACGAGCAGTACTTC. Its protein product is CASSVGGDRTYEQYF.

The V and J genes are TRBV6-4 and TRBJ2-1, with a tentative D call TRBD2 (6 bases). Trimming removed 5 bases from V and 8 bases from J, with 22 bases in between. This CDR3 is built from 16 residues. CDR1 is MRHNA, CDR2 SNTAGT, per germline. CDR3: CASSPTTTTSRDEQFF. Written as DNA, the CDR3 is TGTGCCAGCAGTCCCACTACCACGACTAGTCGGGATGAGCAGTTCTTC.

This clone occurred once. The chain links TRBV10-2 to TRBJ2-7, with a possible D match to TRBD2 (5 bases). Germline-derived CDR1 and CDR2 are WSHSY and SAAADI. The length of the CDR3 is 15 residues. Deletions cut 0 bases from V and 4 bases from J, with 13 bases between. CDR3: CASSESQLSAYEQYF. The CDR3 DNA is TGCGCCAGCAGTGAGTCACAGCTTAGCGCTTACGAGCAGTACTTC.

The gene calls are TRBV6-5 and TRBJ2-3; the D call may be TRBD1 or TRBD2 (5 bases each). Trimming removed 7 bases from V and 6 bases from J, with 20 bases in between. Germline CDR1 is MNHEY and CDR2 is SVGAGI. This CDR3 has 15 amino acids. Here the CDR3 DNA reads TGTGCCAGCACCCCTAGACGGGGACGATCGGATACGCAGTATTTT. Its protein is CASTPRRGRSDTQYF.

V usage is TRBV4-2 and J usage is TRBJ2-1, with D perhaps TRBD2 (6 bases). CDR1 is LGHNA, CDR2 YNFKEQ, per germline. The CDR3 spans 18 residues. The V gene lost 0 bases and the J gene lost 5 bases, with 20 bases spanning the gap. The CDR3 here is CASSQDLGSGPAHNEQFF. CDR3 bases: TGTGCCAGCAGCCAAGATCTTGGGAGCGGGCCCGCTCACAATGAGCAGTTCTTC.

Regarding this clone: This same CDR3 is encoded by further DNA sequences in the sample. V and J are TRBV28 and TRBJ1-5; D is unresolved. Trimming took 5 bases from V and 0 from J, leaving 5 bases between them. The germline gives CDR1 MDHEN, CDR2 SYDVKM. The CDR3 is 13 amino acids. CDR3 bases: TGTGCCAGCAGTCCCTATAGCAATCAGCCCCAGCATTTT. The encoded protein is CASSPYSNQPQHF.

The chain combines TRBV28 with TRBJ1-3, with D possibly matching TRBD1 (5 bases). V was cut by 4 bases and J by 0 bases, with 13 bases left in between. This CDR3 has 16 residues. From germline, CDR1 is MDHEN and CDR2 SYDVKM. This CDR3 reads CASSSRAGLSGNTIYF. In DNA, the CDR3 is TGTGCCAGCAGTTCCCGGGCAGGGCTCTCTGGAAACACCATATATTTT.

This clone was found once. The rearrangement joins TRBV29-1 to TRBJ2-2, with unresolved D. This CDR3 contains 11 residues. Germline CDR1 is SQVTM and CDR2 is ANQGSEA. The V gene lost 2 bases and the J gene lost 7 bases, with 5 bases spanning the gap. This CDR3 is CSVEQVGELFF. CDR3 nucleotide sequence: TGCAGCGTTGAACAAGTCGGGGAGCTGTTTTTT.

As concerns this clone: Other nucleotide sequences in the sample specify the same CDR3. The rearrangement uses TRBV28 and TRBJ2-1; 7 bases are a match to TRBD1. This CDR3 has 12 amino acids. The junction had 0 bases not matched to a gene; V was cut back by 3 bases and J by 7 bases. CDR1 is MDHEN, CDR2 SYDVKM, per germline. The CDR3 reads CASSLTGNEQFF. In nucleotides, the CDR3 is TGTGCCAGCAGTTTGACAGGGAATGAGCAGTTCTTC.

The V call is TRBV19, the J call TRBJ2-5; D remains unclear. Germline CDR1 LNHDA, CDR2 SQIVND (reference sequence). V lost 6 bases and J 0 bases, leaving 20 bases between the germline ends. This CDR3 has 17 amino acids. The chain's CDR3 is CASSSRIRRSYQETQYF. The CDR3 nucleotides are TGTGCCAGTAGCTCCCGCATACGCCGAAGTTACCAAGAGACCCAGTACTTC. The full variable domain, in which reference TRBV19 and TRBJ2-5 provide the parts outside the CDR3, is DGGITQSPKYLFRKEGQNVTLSCEQNLNHDAMYWYRQDPGQGLRLIYYSQIVNDFQKGDIAEGYSVSREKKESFPLTVTSAQKNPTAFYLCASSSRIRRSYQETQYFGPGTRLLVL.

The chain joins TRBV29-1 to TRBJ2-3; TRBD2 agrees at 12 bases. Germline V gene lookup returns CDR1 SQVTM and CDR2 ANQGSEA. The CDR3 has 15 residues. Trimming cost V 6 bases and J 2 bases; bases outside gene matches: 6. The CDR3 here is CSVQRTSGNTDTQYF. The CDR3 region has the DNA TGCAGCGTGCAACGGACTAGCGGGAACACAGATACGCAGTATTTT.